Presented here are 24 T cell receptor beta chains from one specimen sequenced in a study of beta chain features in type 1 diabetes. Since all of the isolated RNA was reverse transcribed, expressed TCRB transcripts were what got sequenced. The table came from immunoSEQ multiplex PCR; TCRdb's copy has only in-frame clones and leaves some out. Of roughly 500,000 clones detected, roughly 10% appear once; the ten largest clones hold approximately 0.05%. Sequencing input: naive CD4+ T cells from blood. These TCRs come from a woman between 18 and 29 years old in good health.

V usage is TRBV19 and J usage is TRBJ2-1, with D hard to call. The V end was cut by 7 bases, the J end by 0 bases, with 7 bases between. The CDR3 spans 13 residues. CDR1 and CDR2 from the germline V gene are LNHDA and SQIVND (reference sequence). The CDR3, as DNA: TGTGCCAGTATGTTTAGCTCCTACAATGAGCAGTTCTTC. Encoded protein: CASMFSSYNEQFF. Drawing the rest from reference TRBV19 and TRBJ2-1, the complete variable domain is DGGITQSPKYLFRKEGQNVTLSCEQNLNHDAMYWYRQDPGQGLRLIYYSQIVNDFQKGDIAEGYSVSREKKESFPLTVTSAQKNPTAFYLCASMFSSYNEQFFGPGTRLTVL.

In its sample, this clone was seen a few times. The CDR3 is CSLLNTDTQYF. The CDR3 region has the DNA TGCAGTCTCCTGAACACAGATACGCAGTATTTT. V gene TRBV20-1 combines with J gene TRBJ2-3; D unclear. This CDR3 is 11 amino acids long. Trimming removed 8 bases at V and 2 bases at J, with 8 bases between. CDR1 is DFQATT and CDR2 is SNEGSKA in the germline V gene (reference sequence).

The chain links TRBV9 to TRBJ1-2, with TRBD1 identical over 9 bases. CDR1 and CDR2 (germline): SGDLS, YYNGEE. The CDR3 runs to 14 residues. V lost 4 bases, J lost 9 bases, and 10 bases stayed unmatched. The CDR3 DNA sequence: TGTGCCAGCAGCCCCGGACAGGGGATGGGGCGCTACACCTTC. Translation: CASSPGQGMGRYTF.

Only a few counts were recorded for this clone. This chain connects TRBV2 to TRBJ1-2; 7 bases line up with TRBD1. This CDR3 has 14 residues. Germline CDR1 reads SNHLY; CDR2 reads FYNNEI. Trimming at V came to 3 bases and at J to 4 bases, leaving 5 bases not matched to a gene. CDR3 in DNA: TGTGCCAGCAGTGAGCGACAGGGATCCTATGGCTACACCTTC. Its protein is CASSERQGSYGYTF.

This clone was found a few times. The chain couples TRBV9 to TRBJ1-1; a weak D match, TRBD1 (6 bases). The CDR3 has 15 amino acids. Between the trimmed V and J ends, which lost 0 bases and 5 bases, there was a span of 14 bases. CDR1 SGDLS and CDR2 YYNGEE come from the germline V gene. DNA of the CDR3: TGTGCCAGCAGCGTAGTACTCAGGGGAAGAACTGAAGCTTTCTTT. Protein product: CASSVVLRGRTEAFF. Complete variable domain (other parts from reference TRBV9 and TRBJ1-1): DSGVTQTPKHLITATGQRVTLRCSPRSGDLSVYWYQQSLDQGLQFLIQYYNGEERAKGNILERFSAQQFPDLHSELNLSSLELGDSALYFCASSVVLRGRTEAFFGQGTRLTVV.

This clone was observed a handful of times. This rearrangement joins TRBV28 to TRBJ2-7; D is uncertain. Germline V lookup: CDR1 MDHEN, CDR2 SYDVKM. V was trimmed by 3 bases and J by 6 bases, leaving 15 bases between them. CDR3 length: 14 residues. The CDR3 reads CASSLYGLVPEQYF. In DNA, the CDR3 is TGTGCCAGCAGTTTGTACGGGCTAGTTCCCGAGCAGTACTTC.

The gene calls are TRBV29-1 and TRBJ2-1; D is unclear. Germline V CDR1 and CDR2: SQVTM, ANQGSEA. The CDR3 has 13 residues. V shed 4 bases and J shed 2 bases, with 9 bases lying between them. CDR3 protein: CSVAPNPYNEQFF. The CDR3 DNA reads as TGCAGCGTTGCCCCGAACCCCTACAATGAGCAGTTCTTC.

This chain joins TRBV25-1 and TRBJ2-3, with D uncertain. The V gene's germline CDR1 is MGHDK and CDR2 SYGVNS. Trimming shortened V by 1 base and J by 1 base, and 6 bases separated the two germline ends. The CDR3 spans 14 residues. CDR3 nucleotides: TGTGCCAGCAGTGAATCGGGTGGCACAGATACGCAGTATTTT. This encodes CASSESGGTDTQYF.

The J gene is TRBJ2-4, the V gene TRBV5-4, with 9 positions matching TRBD1. The germline V gene has CDR1 SGHNT and CDR2 YYREEE (reference sequence). V lost 1 base to trimming and J lost 4 bases; unmatched junction nucleotides: 6. CDR3 size: 16 residues. CDR3 protein: CASSLMGQGMKNIQYF. The CDR3 nucleotides are TGTGCCAGCAGCTTGATGGGACAGGGTATGAAAAACATTCAGTACTTC.

In this sample, this clone turned up a few times. The chain couples TRBV9 to TRBJ2-3; D gene ambiguous. The CDR3 has 16 amino acids. Germline V lookup: CDR1 SGDLS, CDR2 YYNGEE. Deletions cut 3 bases from V and 1 base from J, with 15 bases between. The CDR3 sequence: CASSARPRSGTDTQYF. In DNA form, the CDR3 reads TGTGCCAGCAGCGCCCGACCCCGTTCTGGCACAGATACGCAGTATTTT.

This clone has only a few counts. This CDR3 is CASSSPYNEQFF. CDR3 nucleotide sequence: TGTGCCAGCAGCTCCCCCTACAATGAGCAGTTCTTC. The chain joins TRBV7-2 to TRBJ2-1; the D is unclear. The germline CDR1 and CDR2 sequences are SGHTA and FQGNSA. The CDR3 sequence is 12 residues long. With 4 bases removed from V and 2 bases from J, the gap between germline ends came to 3 bases.

This chain connects TRBV7-6 to TRBJ2-2; 12 bases match TRBD2. Germline CDR1 and CDR2: SGHVS and FNYEAQ. This CDR3 comprises 18 residues. V was pared by 3 bases and J by 0 bases, with 5 bases of the junction left unmatched. In DNA, the CDR3 is TGTGCCAGCAGCTTCCGGACTAGCGGGACAGCGAACACCGGGGAGCTGTTTTTT. This encodes CASSFRTSGTANTGELFF.

For the CDR3, the DNA is TGTGCCAGCAGACGGACAGGGGGCCCCGAGCAGTACGTC. Its translation: CASRRTGGPEQYV. V and J are TRBV28 and TRBJ2-7, with TRBD1 matching over 11 bases. Losses at the gene ends were 6 bases for V and 6 bases for J; bases not matched to a gene: 4. The CDR3 is made up of 13 amino acids. CDR1 is MDHEN, CDR2 SYDVKM, per germline.

This clone has more than one count but fewer than ten. This chain joins TRBV6-5 and TRBJ1-6; maybe TRBD1 (5 bases). This CDR3 comprises 12 residues. CDR1 and CDR2 from the germline V gene are MNHEY and SVGAGI. V was cut by 6 bases and J by 13 bases, with 13 bases left in between. DNA for the CDR3: TGTGCCAGCAGGGACGCCAGGGAGCCCCTCCACTTT. It codes for CASRDAREPLHF.

The J gene is TRBJ1-6, the V gene TRBV15; the match to TRBD1 covers 10 bases. Germline trimming cut 5 bases from V and 4 bases from J; bases unmatched to any gene: 5. The V gene's germline CDR1 is LNHNV and CDR2 YYDKDF (reference sequence). The CDR3 runs 16 residues. The chain's CDR3 is CATSGDRGGYNSPLHF. CDR3 in DNA: TGTGCCACCAGCGGGGACAGGGGAGGATATAATTCACCCCTCCACTTT.

V and J are TRBV6-6 and TRBJ2-3; 7 bases line up with TRBD1. Germline V gene sequence: CDR1 MNHNY, CDR2 SVGAGI (reference sequence). CDR3 size: 14 residues. The trim removed 5 bases at V and 4 bases at J, leaving 6 bases unmatched. In DNA form, the CDR3 reads TGTGCCAGCAGTGTGGGGACAGTAGCAGATACGCAGTATTTT. Translation: CASSVGTVADTQYF.

The chain joins TRBV7-9 to TRBJ1-5; D is unclear. The ends were cut back, 5 bases at V and 0 bases at J, with 8 bases in the middle. The CDR3 has 14 amino acids. Germline CDR1 SEHNR, CDR2 FQNEAQ (reference sequence). This CDR3 is CASSQGYSNQPQHF. DNA for the CDR3: TGTGCCAGCAGCCAAGGTTATAGCAATCAGCCCCAGCATTTT. Full variable domain (rest looked up from reference TRBV7-9 and TRBJ1-5): DTGVSQNPRHKITKRGQNVTFRCDPISEHNRLYWYRQTLGQGPEFLTYFQNEAQLEKSRLLSDRFSAERPKGSFSTLEIQRTEQGDSAMYLCASSQGYSNQPQHFGDGTRLSIL.

Only a few counts were recorded for this clone. The rearrangement joins TRBV7-3 to TRBJ2-2, with D hard to call. Germline V gives CDR1 SGHTA, CDR2 FQGTGA. This CDR3 contains 16 residues. V dropped 0 bases and J dropped 10 bases, with 18 bases sitting between them. In nucleotides, the CDR3 is TGTGCCAGCAGCTTAACGGGGATTAAGAAACCACCGGAGCTGTTTTTT. Its protein product is CASSLTGIKKPPELFF.

This clone was observed a handful of times. This rearrangement joins TRBV7-9 to TRBJ2-3; 9 positions match TRBD2. The V and J ends lost 5 bases and 1 base, in that order; junction bases with no gene match: 13. Germline V lookup: CDR1 SEHNR, CDR2 FQNEAQ (reference sequence). This CDR3 region has 18 residues. CDR3 DNA sequence: TGTGCCAGCAGCCTTGGATTGGGAGCGGGGGGACGCACAGATACGCAGTATTTT. It codes for CASSLGLGAGGRTDTQYF.

The V call is TRBV14, the J call TRBJ2-1; perhaps D is TRBD1 or TRBD2 (5 bases each). The V and J ends lost 4 bases and 1 base respectively, with 11 bases between them. Germline CDR1 SGHDN, CDR2 FVKESK. This CDR3 is built from 15 residues. As DNA, the CDR3 is TGTGCCAGCAGCCTGGGCTGGGGGTCCTACAATGAGCAGTTCTTC. It is translated as CASSLGWGSYNEQFF.

The table lists this clone with a few counts. This chain connects TRBV7-2 to TRBJ2-5; the D is unclear. The CDR3 is made up of 13 amino acids. V was shortened by 0 bases and J by 4 bases, with 6 bases between the two germline ends. CDR1 and CDR2 (germline): SGHTA, FQGNSA. The CDR3 protein is CASSLAFGETQYF. In nucleotides, the CDR3 is TGTGCCAGCAGCTTAGCGTTCGGAGAGACCCAGTACTTC.

This clone appeared a few times. The J gene is TRBJ2-7, the V gene TRBV5-1; D may be TRBD2 (5 bases). This CDR3 spans 15 amino acids. Trimming pared 0 bases from V and 5 bases from J, leaving 15 bases between. Germline V gene sequence: CDR1 SGHRS, CDR2 YFSETQ. The CDR3 coding sequence is TGCGCCAGCAGCTTGGTATCGGGGAGAGGTGACGAGCAGTACTTC. This translates into CASSLVSGRGDEQYF.

This rearrangement joins TRBV7-2 to TRBJ2-2; D gene uncertain. Per the germline V gene, CDR1 is SGHTA and CDR2 is FQGNSA. Trimming removed 1 base from V and 1 base from J, with 10 bases in between. The CDR3 is made up of 16 amino acids. CDR3 DNA sequence: TGTGCCAGCAGCTTAGTGGCAGTCCTGAACACCGGGGAGCTGTTTTTT. This encodes CASSLVAVLNTGELFF.

This clone was observed at least ten times. The sample carries other DNA sequences with the same CDR3. The V gene is TRBV28, the J gene TRBJ2-7; D remains unclear. The germline V gene has CDR1 MDHEN and CDR2 SYDVKM. V gave up 2 bases and J gave up 3 bases, with 5 bases separating them. The CDR3 spans 12 residues. CDR3 residues: CASSLDGYEQYV. CDR3 nucleotide sequence: TGTGCCAGCAGTTTAGACGGCTACGAGCAGTACGTC.